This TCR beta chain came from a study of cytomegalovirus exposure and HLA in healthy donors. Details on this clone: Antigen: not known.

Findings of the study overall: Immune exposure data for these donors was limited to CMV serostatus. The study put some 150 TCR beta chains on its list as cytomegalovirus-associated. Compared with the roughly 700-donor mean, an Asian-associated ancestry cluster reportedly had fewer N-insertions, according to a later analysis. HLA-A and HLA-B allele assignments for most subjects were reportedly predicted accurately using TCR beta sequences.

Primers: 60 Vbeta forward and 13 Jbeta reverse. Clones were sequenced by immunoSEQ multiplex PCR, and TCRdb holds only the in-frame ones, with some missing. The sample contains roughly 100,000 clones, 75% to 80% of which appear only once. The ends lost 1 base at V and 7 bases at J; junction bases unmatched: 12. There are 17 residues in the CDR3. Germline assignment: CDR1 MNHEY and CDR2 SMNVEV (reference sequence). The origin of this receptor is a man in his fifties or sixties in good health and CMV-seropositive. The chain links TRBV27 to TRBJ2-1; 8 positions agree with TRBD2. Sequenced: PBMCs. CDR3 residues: CASSLYYAGGGPNEQFF. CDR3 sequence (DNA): TGTGCCAGCAGTTTATATTATGCGGGGGGAGGTCCGAATGAGCAGTTCTTC.